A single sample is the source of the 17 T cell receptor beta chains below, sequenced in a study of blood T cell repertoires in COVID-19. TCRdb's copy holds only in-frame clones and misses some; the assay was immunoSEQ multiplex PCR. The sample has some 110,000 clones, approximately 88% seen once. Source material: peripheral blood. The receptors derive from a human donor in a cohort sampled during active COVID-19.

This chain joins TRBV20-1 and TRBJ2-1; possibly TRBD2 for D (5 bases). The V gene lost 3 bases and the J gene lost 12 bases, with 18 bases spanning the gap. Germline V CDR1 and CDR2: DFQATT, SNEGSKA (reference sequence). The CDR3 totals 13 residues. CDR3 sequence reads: CSASLERAGGQFF. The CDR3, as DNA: TGCAGTGCTAGTCTTGAGAGGGCGGGTGGGCAGTTCTTC.

This chain's CDR3 is CASSPYSSVASSPLHF. CDR3 in DNA: TGTGCCAGCTCACCATACAGCTCGGTTGCTAGCTCACCCCTCCACTTT. J is TRBJ1-6 and V is TRBV18; D is unresolved. This CDR3 is built from 16 residues. Germline assignment: CDR1 KGHSH and CDR2 LQKENI. V was clipped by 2 bases and J by 10 bases, with 18 bases between them.

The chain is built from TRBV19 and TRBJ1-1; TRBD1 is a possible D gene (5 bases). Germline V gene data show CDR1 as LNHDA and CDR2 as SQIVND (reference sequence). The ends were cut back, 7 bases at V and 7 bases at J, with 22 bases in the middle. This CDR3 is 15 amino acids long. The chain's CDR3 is CASIRGREGVGEAFF. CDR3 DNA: TGTGCCAGTATACGCGGCAGGGAGGGTGTTGGTGAAGCTTTCTTT.

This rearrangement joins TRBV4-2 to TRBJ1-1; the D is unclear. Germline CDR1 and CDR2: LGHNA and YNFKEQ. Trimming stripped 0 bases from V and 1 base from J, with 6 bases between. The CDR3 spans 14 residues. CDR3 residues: CASSQELANTEAFF. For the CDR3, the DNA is TGTGCCAGCAGCCAAGAATTGGCGAACACTGAAGCTTTCTTT.

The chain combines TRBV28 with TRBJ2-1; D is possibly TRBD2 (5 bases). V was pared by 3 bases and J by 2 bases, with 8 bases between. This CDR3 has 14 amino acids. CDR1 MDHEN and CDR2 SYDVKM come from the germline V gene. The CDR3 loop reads CASSLEVAYNEQFF. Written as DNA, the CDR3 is TGTGCCAGCAGTTTGGAGGTAGCCTACAATGAGCAGTTCTTC.

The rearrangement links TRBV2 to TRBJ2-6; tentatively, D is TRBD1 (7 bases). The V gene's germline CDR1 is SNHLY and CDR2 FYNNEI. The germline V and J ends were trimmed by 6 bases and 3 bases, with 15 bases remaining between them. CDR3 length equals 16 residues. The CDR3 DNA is TGTGCCAGCAGAGTAAACAGGGGAGGTGGGGCCAACGTCCTGACTTTC. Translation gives CASRVNRGGGANVLTF.

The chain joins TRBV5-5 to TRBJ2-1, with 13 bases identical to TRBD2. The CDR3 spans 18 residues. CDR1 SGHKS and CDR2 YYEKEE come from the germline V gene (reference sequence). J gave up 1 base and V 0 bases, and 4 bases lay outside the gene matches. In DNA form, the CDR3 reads TGTGCCAGCAGCTTGGCCGGGACTAGCGGGGCTTCCTACAATGAGCAGTTCTTC. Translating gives CASSLAGTSGASYNEQFF.

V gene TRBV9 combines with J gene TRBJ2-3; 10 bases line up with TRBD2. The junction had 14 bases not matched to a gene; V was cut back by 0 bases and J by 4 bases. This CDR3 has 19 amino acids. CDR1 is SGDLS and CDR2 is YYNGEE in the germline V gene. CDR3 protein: CASSVAFSGGPIRADTQYF. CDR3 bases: TGTGCCAGCAGCGTAGCATTTAGCGGGGGGCCTATCAGGGCAGATACGCAGTATTTT.

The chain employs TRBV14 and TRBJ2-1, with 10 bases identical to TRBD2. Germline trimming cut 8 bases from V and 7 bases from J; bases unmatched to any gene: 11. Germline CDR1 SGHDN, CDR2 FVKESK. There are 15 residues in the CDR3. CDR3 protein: CASGLAGAYGNEQFF. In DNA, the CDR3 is TGTGCCAGCGGGCTAGCGGGGGCTTATGGTAATGAGCAGTTCTTC.

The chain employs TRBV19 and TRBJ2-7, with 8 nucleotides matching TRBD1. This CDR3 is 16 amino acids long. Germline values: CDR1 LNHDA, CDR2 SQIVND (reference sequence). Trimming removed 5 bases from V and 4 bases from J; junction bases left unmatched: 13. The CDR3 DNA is TGTGCCAGTAGTTCCCAGACCGGGACAGGATATTACGAGCAGTACTTC. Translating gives CASSSQTGTGYYEQYF. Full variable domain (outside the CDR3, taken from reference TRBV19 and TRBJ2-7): DGGITQSPKYLFRKEGQNVTLSCEQNLNHDAMYWYRQDPGQGLRLIYYSQIVNDFQKGDIAEGYSVSREKKESFPLTVTSAQKNPTAFYLCASSSQTGTGYYEQYFGPGTRLTVT.

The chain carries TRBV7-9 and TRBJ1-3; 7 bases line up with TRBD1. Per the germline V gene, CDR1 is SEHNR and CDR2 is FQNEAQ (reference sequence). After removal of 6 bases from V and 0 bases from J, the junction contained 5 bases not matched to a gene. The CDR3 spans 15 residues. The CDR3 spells CASRLGTASGNTIYF. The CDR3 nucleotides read TGTGCCAGCAGACTCGGGACAGCCTCTGGAAACACCATATATTTT.

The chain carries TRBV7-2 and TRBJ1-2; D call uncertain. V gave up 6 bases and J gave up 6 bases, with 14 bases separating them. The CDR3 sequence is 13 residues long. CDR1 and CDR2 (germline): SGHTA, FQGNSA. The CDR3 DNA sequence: TGTGCCAGCAGTGGCGGGGATTTCAATGGCTACACCTTC. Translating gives CASSGGDFNGYTF.

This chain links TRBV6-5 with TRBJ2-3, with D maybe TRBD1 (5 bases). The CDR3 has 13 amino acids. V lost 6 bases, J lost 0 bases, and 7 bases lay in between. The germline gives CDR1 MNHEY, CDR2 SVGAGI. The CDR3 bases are TGTGCCAGCAGGGACACCAGCACAGATACGCAGTATTTT. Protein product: CASRDTSTDTQYF.

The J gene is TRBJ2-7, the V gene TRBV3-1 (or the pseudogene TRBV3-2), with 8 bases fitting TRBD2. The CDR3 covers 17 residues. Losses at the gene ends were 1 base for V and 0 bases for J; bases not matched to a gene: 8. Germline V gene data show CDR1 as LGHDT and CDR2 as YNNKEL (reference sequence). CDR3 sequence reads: CASSQGGSGGSSYEQYF. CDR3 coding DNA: TGTGCCAGCAGCCAAGGGGGAAGCGGGGGCAGCTCCTACGAGCAGTACTTC.

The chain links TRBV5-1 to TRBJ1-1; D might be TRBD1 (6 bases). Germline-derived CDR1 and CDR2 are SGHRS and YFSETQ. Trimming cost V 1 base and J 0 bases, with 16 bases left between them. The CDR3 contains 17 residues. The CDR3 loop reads CASSLRRTDLMNTEAFF. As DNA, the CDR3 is TGCGCCAGCAGCTTGCGAAGGACAGACCTCATGAACACTGAAGCTTTCTTT.

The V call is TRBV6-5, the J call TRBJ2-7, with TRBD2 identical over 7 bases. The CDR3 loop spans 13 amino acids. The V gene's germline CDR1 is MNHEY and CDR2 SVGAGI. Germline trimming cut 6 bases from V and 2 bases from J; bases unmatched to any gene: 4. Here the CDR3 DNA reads TGTGCCAGCAGGCTAGCGGTTACCTACGAGCAGTACTTC. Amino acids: CASRLAVTYEQYF.

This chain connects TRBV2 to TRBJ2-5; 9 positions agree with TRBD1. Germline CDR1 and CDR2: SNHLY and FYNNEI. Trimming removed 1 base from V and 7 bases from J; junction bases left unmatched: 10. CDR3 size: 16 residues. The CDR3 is CASSEGSHRGRGTQYF. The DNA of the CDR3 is TGTGCCAGCAGTGAAGGTTCTCACAGGGGGCGGGGGACCCAGTACTTC.